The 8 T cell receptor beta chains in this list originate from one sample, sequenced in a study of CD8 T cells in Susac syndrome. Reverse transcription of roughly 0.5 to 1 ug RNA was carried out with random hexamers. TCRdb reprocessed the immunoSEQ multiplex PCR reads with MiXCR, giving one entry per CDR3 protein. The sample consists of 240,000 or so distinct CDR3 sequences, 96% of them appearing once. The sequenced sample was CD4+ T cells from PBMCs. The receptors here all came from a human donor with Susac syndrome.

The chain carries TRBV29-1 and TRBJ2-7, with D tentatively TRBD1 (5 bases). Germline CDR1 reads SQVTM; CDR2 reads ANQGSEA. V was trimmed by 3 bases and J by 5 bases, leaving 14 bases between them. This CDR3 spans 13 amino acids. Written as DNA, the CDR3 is TGCAGCGTTGATTGGGGCAGGGCCAACGAGCAGTACTTC. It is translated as CSVDWGRANEQYF.

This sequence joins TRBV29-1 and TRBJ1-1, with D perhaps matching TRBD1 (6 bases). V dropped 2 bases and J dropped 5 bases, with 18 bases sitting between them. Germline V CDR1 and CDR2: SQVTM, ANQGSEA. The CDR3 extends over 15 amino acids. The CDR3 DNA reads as TGCAGCGTTGAAAGGGATGGGACATGGGGGACTGAAGCTTTCTTT. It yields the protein CSVERDGTWGTEAFF.

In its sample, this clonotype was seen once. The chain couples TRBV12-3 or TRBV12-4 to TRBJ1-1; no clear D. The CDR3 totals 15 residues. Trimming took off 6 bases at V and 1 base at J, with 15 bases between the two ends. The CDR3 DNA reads TGTGCCAGCAGCGCCCTATGGGGAGGGAACACTGAAGCTTTCTTT. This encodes CASSALWGGNTEAFF.

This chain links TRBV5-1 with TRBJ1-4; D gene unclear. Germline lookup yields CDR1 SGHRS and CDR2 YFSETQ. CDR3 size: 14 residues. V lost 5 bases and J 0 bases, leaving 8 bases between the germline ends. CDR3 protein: CASRISTTNEKLFF. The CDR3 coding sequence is TGCGCCAGCAGGATATCCACAACTAATGAAAAACTGTTTTTT.

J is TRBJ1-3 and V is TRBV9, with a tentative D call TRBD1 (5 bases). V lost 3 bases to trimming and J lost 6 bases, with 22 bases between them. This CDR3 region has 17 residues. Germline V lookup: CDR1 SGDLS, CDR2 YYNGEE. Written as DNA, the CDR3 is TGTGCCAGCAGCGCCAGGGACTTGGGTCCGTGGGTAAACACCATATATTTT. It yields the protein CASSARDLGPWVNTIYF.

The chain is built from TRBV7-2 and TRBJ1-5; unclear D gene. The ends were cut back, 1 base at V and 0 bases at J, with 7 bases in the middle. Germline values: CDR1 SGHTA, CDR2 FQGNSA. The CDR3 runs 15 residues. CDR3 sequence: CASSLETNSNQPQHF. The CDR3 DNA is TGTGCCAGCAGCTTAGAGACGAATAGCAATCAGCCCCAGCATTTT.

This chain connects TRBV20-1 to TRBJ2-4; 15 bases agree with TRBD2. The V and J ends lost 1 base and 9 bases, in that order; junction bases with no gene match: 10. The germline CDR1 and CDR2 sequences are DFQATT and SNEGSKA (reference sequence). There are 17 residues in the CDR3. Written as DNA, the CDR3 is TGCAGTGCTAGAGGGACTAGCGGGAGGGCCAAGGAGAGCATTCAGTACTTC. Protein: CSARGTSGRAKESIQYF.

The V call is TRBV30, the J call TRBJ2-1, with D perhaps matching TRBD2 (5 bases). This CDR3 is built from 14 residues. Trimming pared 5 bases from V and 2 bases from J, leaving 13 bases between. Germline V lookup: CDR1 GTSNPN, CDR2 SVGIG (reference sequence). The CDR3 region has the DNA TGTGCCTGGGCCCAGGACGGGGCCTACAATGAGCAGTTCTTC. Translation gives CAWAQDGAYNEQFF.